The source of this TCR beta chain is a study of beta chain features in type 1 diabetes. Points from the study as a whole: There was a moderate but significant shortening of TCRB CDR3s in all four CD4+ subsets of Type 1 diabetes patients. Among type 1 diabetes patients, VDJ junctions had fewer insertions and more deletions.

With regard to this clone: The target antigen is unknown.

The study reverse transcribed the entire isolated RNA, so it sequenced expressed TCRB transcripts. Sequenced naive, central memory and regulatory T cell samples produced an average of around 3.9 million reads. The protocol was immunoSEQ multiplex PCR, while the TCRdb copy is restricted to in-frame clones and leaves out a portion. This sample yields some 270,000 clones, of which about 14% are seen a single time; about 0.03% belongs to the top ten. The TCR was taken from a middle-aged woman in good health. Sequencing used naive CD4+ T cells from blood.

The CDR3 reads CASSPRGANYNEQFF. CDR3 nucleotide sequence: TGTGCCAGCAGCCCCCGCGGGGCTAACTACAATGAGCAGTTCTTC. The V call is TRBV6-4, the J call TRBJ2-1, with D tentatively TRBD2 (6 bases). This CDR3 contains 15 residues. Trimming took 6 bases from V and 3 from J, leaving 15 bases between them. The germline CDR1 and CDR2 sequences are MRHNA and SNTAGT.